This TCR beta chain was identified during a study of T cell changes during pregnancy in multiple sclerosis. This clone came up once. CDR1 MGHDK and CDR2 SYGVNS come from the germline V gene. This CDR3 comprises 12 residues. V lost 6 bases, J lost 2 bases, and 7 bases lay in between. Sequencing used immunoSEQ multiplex PCR; TCRdb keeps in-frame clones, though not all of them. The sample comprises roughly 110,000 clones, about 90% of which are singletons, and 1.5% to 2% rests with the top ten. This sequence joins TRBV25-1 and TRBJ2-5, with D hard to call. This specimen consisted of peripheral blood, obtained after pregnancy. This receptor was taken from a female donor with multiple sclerosis, enrolled in a pregnancy study. CDR3 region: CASRQTQETQYF. The CDR3 coding sequence is TGTGCCAGCAGGCAGACACAAGAGACCCAGTACTTC.